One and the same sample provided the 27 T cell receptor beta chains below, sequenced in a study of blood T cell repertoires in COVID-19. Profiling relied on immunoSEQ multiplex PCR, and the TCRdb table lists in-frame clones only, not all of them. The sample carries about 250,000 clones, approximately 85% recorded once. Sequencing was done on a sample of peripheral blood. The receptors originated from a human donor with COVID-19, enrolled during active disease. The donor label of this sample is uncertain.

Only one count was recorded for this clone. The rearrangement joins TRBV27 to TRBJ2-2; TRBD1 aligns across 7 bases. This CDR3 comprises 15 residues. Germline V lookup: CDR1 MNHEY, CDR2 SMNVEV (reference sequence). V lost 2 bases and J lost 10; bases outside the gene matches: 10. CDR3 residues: CASSLIRDRRLELFF. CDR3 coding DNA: TGTGCCAGCAGTTTAATCCGGGACAGAAGATTGGAGCTGTTTTTT.

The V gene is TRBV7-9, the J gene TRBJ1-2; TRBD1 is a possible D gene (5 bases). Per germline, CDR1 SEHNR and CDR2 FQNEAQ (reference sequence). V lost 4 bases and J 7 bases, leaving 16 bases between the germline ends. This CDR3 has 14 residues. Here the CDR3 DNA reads TGTGCCAGCAGCTCCATTACAGGCTCAGGTGGCTACACCTTC. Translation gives CASSSITGSGGYTF. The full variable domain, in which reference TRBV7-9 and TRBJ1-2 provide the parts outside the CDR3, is DTGVSQNPRHKITKRGQNVTFRCDPISEHNRLYWYRQTLGQGPEFLTYFQNEAQLEKSRLLSDRFSAERPKGSFSTLEIQRTEQGDSAMYLCASSSITGSGGYTFGSGTRLTVV.

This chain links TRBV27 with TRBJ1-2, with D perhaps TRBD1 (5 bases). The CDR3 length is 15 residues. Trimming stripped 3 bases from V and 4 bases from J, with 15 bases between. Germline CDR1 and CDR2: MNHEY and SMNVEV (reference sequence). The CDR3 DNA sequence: TGTGCCAGCAGTTTTAGTGGGATCGGGGGCTATGGCTACACCTTC. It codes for CASSFSGIGGYGYTF.

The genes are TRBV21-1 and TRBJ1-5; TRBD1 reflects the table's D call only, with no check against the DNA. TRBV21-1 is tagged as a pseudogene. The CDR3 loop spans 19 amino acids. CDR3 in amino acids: CASSKAPVRPYDGNQPQHF. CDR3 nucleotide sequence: TGTGCCAGCAGCAAAGCCCCAGTCAGGCCATACGATGGCAATCAGCCCCAGCATTTT.

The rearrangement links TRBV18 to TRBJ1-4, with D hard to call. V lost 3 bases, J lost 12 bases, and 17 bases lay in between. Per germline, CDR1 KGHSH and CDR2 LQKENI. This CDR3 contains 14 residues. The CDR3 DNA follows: TGTGCCAGCTCACCCTGGACTGGAGCTGGGGAACTGTTTTTT. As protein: CASSPWTGAGELFF.

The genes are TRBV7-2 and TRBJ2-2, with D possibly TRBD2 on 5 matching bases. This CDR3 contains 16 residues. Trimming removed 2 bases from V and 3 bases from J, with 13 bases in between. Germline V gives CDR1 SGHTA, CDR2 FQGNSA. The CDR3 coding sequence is TGTGCCAGCAGCTTAAGAGGGAGAGTCGACACCGGGGAGCTGTTTTTT. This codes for CASSLRGRVDTGELFF.

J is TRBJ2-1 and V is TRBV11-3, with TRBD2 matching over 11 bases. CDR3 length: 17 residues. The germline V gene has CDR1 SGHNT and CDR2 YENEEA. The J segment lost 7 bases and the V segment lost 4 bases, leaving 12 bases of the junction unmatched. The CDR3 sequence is CASSSISTSGIGNEQFF. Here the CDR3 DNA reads TGTGCCAGCAGCTCCATCTCGACTAGCGGGATCGGAAATGAGCAGTTCTTC.

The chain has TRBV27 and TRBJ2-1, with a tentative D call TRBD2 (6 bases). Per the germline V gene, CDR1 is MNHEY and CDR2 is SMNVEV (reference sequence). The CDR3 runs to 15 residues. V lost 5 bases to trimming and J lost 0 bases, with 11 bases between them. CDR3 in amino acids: CASSPTRASYNEQFF. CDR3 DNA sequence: TGTGCCAGCAGTCCGACTAGGGCCTCCTACAATGAGCAGTTCTTC.

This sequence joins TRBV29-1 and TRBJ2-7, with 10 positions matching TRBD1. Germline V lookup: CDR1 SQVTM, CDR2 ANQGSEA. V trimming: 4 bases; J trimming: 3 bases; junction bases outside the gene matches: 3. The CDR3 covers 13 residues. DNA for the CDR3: TGCAGCGTTGTCTGGACAGGGGGCTACGAGCAGTACTTC. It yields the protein CSVVWTGGYEQYF.

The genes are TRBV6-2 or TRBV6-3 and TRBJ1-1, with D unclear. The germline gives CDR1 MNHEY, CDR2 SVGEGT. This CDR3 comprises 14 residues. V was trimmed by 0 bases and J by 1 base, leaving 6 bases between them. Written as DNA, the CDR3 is TGTGCCAGCAGTTACTCGATACAGAACACTGAAGCTTTCTTT. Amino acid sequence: CASSYSIQNTEAFF.

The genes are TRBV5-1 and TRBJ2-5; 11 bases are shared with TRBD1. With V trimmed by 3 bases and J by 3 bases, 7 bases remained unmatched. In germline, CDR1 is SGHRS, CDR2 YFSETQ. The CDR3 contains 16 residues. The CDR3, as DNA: TGCGCCAGCAGCTCGAATATGGGACAGGGGGAAGAGACCCAGTACTTC. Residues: CASSSNMGQGEETQYF.

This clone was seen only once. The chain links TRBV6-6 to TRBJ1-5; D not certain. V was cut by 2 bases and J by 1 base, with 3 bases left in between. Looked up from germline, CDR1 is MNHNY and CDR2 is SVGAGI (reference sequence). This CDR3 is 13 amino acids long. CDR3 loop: CASSYRSNQPQHF. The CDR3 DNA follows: TGTGCCAGCAGTTACCGGAGCAATCAGCCCCAGCATTTT.

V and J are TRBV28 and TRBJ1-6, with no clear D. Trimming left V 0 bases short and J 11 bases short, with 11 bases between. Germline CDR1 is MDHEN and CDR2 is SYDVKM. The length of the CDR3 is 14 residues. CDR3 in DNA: TGTGCCAGCAGTTTATGGAGGGAACTCGCACCCCTCCACTTT. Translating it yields CASSLWRELAPLHF.

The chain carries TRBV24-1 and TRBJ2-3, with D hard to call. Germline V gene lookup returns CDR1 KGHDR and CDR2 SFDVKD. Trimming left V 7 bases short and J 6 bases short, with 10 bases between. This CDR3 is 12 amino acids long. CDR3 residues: CATSRVGDTQYF. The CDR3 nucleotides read TGTGCCACCAGCCGGGTCGGGGATACGCAGTATTTT.

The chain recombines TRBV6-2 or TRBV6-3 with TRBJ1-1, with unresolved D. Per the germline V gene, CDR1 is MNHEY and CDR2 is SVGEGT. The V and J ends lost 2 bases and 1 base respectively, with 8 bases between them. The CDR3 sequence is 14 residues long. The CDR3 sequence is CASSYGGRNTEAFF. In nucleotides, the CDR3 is TGTGCCAGCAGTTACGGTGGGCGGAACACTGAAGCTTTCTTT.

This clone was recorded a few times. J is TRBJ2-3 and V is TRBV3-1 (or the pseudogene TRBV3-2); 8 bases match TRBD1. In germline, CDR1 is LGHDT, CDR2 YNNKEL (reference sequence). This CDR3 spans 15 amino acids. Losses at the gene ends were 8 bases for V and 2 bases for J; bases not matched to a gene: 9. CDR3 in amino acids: CASEKGQGPTDTQYF. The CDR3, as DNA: TGTGCCAGCGAAAAAGGACAGGGTCCCACAGATACGCAGTATTTT.

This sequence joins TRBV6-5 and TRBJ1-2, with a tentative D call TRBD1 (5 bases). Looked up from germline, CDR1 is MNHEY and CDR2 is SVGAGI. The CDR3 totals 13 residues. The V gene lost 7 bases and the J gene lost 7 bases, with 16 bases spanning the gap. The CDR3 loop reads CASTNRGGGGYTF. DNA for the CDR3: TGTGCCAGCACTAATAGGGGAGGAGGTGGCTACACCTTC.

The CDR3 DNA is TGTGCCAGCAGTTTGTTGGGCAGCAGTCTGCGTTTTAACTATGGCTACACCTTC. This codes for CASSLLGSSLRFNYGYTF. The V and J genes are TRBV28 and TRBJ1-2; the D is unclear. Trimming cost V 3 bases and J 1 base, with 21 bases left between them. The CDR3 totals 18 residues. Germline V gene sequence: CDR1 MDHEN, CDR2 SYDVKM.

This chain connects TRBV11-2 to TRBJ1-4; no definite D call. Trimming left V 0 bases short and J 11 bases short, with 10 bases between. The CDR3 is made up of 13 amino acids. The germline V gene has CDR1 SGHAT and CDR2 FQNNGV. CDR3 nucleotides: TGTGCCAGCAGCTTAGATGGGTCGAGGAAACTGTTTTTT. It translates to CASSLDGSRKLFF.

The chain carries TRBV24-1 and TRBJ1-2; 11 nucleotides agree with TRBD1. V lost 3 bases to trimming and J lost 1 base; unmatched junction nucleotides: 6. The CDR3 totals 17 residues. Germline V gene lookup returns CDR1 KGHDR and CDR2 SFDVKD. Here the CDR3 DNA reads TGTGCCACCAGTGATGGGGACAGGGGGATCGTTAACTATGGCTACACCTTC. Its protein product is CATSDGDRGIVNYGYTF.

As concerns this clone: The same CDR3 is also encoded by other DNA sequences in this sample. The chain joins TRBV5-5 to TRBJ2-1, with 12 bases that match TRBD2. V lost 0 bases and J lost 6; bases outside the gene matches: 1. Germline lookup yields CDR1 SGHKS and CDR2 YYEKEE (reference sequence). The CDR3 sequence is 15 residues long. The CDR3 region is CASSLGLAGVNEQFF. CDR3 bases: TGTGCCAGCAGCTTGGGACTAGCGGGAGTCAATGAGCAGTTCTTC.

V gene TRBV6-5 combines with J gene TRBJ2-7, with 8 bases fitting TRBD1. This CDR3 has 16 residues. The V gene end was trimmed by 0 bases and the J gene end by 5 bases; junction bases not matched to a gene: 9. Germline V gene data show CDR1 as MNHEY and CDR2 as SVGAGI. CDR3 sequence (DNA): TGTGCCAGCAGTTACTCCCCGGCAGGGGGCTACAACGAGCAGTACTTC. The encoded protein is CASSYSPAGGYNEQYF.

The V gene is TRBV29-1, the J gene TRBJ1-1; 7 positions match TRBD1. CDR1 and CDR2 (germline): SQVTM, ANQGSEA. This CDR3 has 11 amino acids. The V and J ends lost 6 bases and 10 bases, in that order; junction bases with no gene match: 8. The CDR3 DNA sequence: TGCAGCGTAGACCAGACAGGGACAGCTTTCTTT. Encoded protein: CSVDQTGTAFF.

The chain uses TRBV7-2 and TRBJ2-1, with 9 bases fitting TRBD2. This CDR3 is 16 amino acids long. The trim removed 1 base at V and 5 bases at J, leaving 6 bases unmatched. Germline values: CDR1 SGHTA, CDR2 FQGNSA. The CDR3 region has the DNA TGTGCCAGCAGCTTAGGTAGTCTAGCGGGAAACAATGAGCAGTTCTTC. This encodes CASSLGSLAGNNEQFF.

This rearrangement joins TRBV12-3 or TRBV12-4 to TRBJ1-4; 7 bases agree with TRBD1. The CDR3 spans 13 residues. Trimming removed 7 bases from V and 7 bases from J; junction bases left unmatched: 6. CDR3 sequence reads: CASTLDRAEKLFF. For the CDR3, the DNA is TGTGCCAGCACCTTAGACAGGGCTGAAAAACTGTTTTTT.

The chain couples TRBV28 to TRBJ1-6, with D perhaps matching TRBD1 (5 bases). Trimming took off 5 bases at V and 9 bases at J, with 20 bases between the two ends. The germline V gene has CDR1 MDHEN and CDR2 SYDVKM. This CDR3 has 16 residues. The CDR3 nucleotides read TGTGCCAGCAGTACCTCAATGGCCAGGGCGAGTTCACCCCTCCACTTT. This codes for CASSTSMARASSPLHF.

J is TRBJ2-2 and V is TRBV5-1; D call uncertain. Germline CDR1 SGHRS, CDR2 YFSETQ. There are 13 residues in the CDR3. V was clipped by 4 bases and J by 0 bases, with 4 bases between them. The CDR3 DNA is TGCGCCAGCAGCCTCCCGAACACCGGGGAGCTGTTTTTT. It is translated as CASSLPNTGELFF.